The 26 T cell receptor beta chains given below trace back to one sample, sequenced in a study of blood T cells in healthy people across ages. Alongside a J-beta primer mix, a sample-barcoded 5' primer served in a second PCR lasting roughly 7 to 11 cycles. One entry per CDR3 protein results from TCRdb running MiXCR on the 5' RACE reads. The table lists about 1.5 million distinct CDR3 sequences, 40% to 45% of them singletons. The specimen was blood. The source of these receptors is a woman between 18 and 29 years old in good health.

The chain joins TRBV4-3 to TRBJ2-5; D is unclear. In germline, CDR1 is LGHNA, CDR2 YSLEER. V was trimmed by 4 bases and J by 11 bases, leaving 17 bases between them. The CDR3 runs 13 residues. Here the CDR3 DNA reads TGCGCCAGCAGCCCTTTTGGGAACAATGAGCAGTACTTC. It encodes CASSPFGNNEQYF.

Concerning this clonotype itself: A single base separates this from a much larger clone, so it may be a read error. This chain connects TRBV7-9 to TRBJ2-3; a weak D match, TRBD1 (6 bases). This CDR3 comprises 16 residues. V was pared by 5 bases and J by 3 bases, with 18 bases between. The germline V gene has CDR1 SEHNR and CDR2 FQNEAQ (reference sequence). The CDR3, as DNA: TGTGCCAGCAGCCTCTCCACAGGGATGAGGACAGATACGCAGTATTTT. This encodes CASSLSTGMRTDTQYF.

V and J are TRBV4-3 and TRBJ2-1; D is unclear. Trimming cost V 0 bases and J 0 bases, with 12 bases left between them. Germline CDR1 LGHNA, CDR2 YSLEER. The CDR3 extends over 17 amino acids. The CDR3 reads CASSQDRTMSSYNEQFF. The CDR3 DNA follows: TGCGCCAGCAGCCAAGATAGGACCATGAGCTCCTACAATGAGCAGTTCTTC.

This clonotype has only a few counts. V and J are TRBV12-5 and TRBJ1-4; TRBD1 aligns across 7 bases. V shed 0 bases, J shed 3 bases, and the junction held 4 bases outside the gene matches. CDR3 length equals 16 residues. Germline CDR1 and CDR2: LGHNT and FRNRAP. CDR3 nucleotide sequence: TGTGCTAGTGGTTTGGTACAGGGGCCGTCTAATGAAAAACTGTTTTTT. Its protein is CASGLVQGPSNEKLFF.

The chain is built from TRBV29-1 and TRBJ1-2; D gene uncertain. Per the germline V gene, CDR1 is SQVTM and CDR2 is ANQGSEA. The CDR3 covers 14 residues. V dropped 3 bases and J dropped 4 bases, with 15 bases sitting between them. CDR3 residues: CSVEPRDKIYGYTF. The CDR3 nucleotides read TGCAGCGTTGAGCCGCGCGACAAAATCTATGGCTACACCTTC.

The chain has TRBV29-1 and TRBJ2-5, with 10 nucleotides matching TRBD1. The CDR3 covers 12 residues. The V gene's germline CDR1 is SQVTM and CDR2 ANQGSEA. V trimming: 7 bases; J trimming: 7 bases; junction bases outside the gene matches: 6. The CDR3 coding sequence is TGCAGCGGACAGGGGGCGAGAGGGACCCAGTACTTC. It yields the protein CSGQGARGTQYF. Together with reference TRBV29-1 and TRBJ2-5, the CDR3 gives the full variable domain: SAVISQKPSRDICQRGTSLTIQCQVDSQVTMMFWYRQQPGQSLTLIATANQGSEATYESGFVIDKFPISRPNLTFSTLTVSNMSPEDSSIYLCSGQGARGTQYFGPGTRLLVL.

This chain connects TRBV7-8 to TRBJ2-1, with D possibly matching TRBD2 (5 bases). This CDR3 contains 16 residues. Germline CDR1 reads SGHVS; CDR2 reads FQNEAQ. V lost 2 bases, J lost 5 bases, and 16 bases lay in between. CDR3 in amino acids: CASSLPGSPNDNEQFF. The CDR3 DNA follows: TGTGCCAGCAGCTTACCTGGGAGCCCCAACGACAATGAGCAGTTCTTC.

V gene TRBV6-2 or TRBV6-3 combines with J gene TRBJ2-1; no definite D call. The CDR3 contains 12 residues. Germline V gives CDR1 MNHEY, CDR2 SVGEGT. V was trimmed by 7 bases and J by 5 bases, leaving 9 bases between them. CDR3 region: CASTEAHNEQFF. The CDR3 coding sequence is TGTGCCAGCACCGAAGCGCACAATGAGCAGTTCTTC.

The chain links TRBV6-2 or TRBV6-3 to TRBJ2-5; D tentatively reads TRBD1 or TRBD2 (5 bases each). CDR1 and CDR2 (germline): MNHEY, SVGEGT. The CDR3 has 12 residues. Trimming took off 4 bases at V and 11 bases at J, with 14 bases between the two ends. The CDR3 here is CASSWDHLNQYF. In DNA form, the CDR3 reads TGTGCCAGCAGTTGGGACCACCTCAATCAGTACTTC.

Comment on this clonotype: A read error may account for a junction end that differs from germline. Here the CDR3 DNA reads TGTGCCATCAGTGAGTCCGGGGGGCCCTTTTCCACAGATGCGCAGTATTTT. It yields the protein CAISESGGPFSTDAQYF. The rearrangement uses TRBV10-3 and TRBJ2-3, with a weak D call TRBD2 (7 bases). Germline CDR1 is ENHRY and CDR2 is SYGVKD. The CDR3 contains 17 residues.

The V gene is TRBV9, the J gene TRBJ1-2; D call uncertain. The V and J ends lost 0 bases and 4 bases respectively, with 13 bases between them. There are 15 residues in the CDR3. The V gene's germline CDR1 is SGDLS and CDR2 YYNGEE. The CDR3 DNA follows: TGTGCCAGCAGCGTAGATTGGGCGGTGAGCTATGGCTACACCTTC. Its translation is CASSVDWAVSYGYTF.

Concerning this clonotype itself: The junction departs from the called germline gene at one end, perhaps through a read error. The chain combines TRBV5-1 with TRBJ2-1, with TRBD2 matching over 8 bases. Germline V gene lookup returns CDR1 SGHRS and CDR2 YFSETQ. The CDR3 has 17 amino acids. In nucleotides, the CDR3 is TGCGCCAGCAGCTCGGAGACTAGCGCCAGCTCCTACAATGTGCAGTTCTTC. Encoded protein: CASSSETSASSYNVQFF.

The chain joins TRBV9 to TRBJ2-1; D gene uncertain. This CDR3 comprises 13 residues. Germline lookup yields CDR1 SGDLS and CDR2 YYNGEE. V was cut by 0 bases and J by 4 bases, with 5 bases left in between. The CDR3 is CASSVDPYNEQFF. CDR3 DNA sequence: TGTGCCAGCAGCGTAGACCCTTACAATGAGCAGTTCTTC.

This clonotype showed up just once. This chain joins TRBV28 and TRBJ2-3; 7 bases map to TRBD2. The junction had 10 bases not matched to a gene; V was cut back by 6 bases and J by 4 bases. Germline CDR1 and CDR2: MDHEN and SYDVKM. The CDR3 spans 15 residues. CDR3 amino acids: CASSPREFAADTQYF. The CDR3 coding sequence is TGTGCCAGCAGCCCGCGGGAGTTCGCTGCAGATACGCAGTATTTT.

Concerning this clonotype itself: It is likely a read error, because the conserved phenylalanine at the end of the CDR3 is missing. The chain recombines TRBV2 with TRBJ1-5; D gene unclear. Germline CDR1 and CDR2: SNHLY and FYNNEI. CDR3 length: 13 amino acids. The V end was cut by 4 bases, the J end by 5 bases, with 9 bases between. The CDR3 coding sequence is TGTGCCAGCAGTGCTGAGGGAGATCAGCCCCAGCATTCT. Protein product: CASSAEGDQPQHS.

This rearrangement joins TRBV12-3 or TRBV12-4 to TRBJ1-4; 7 positions match TRBD1. This CDR3 contains 16 residues. V dropped 6 bases and J dropped 8; count of bases not matched to a gene: 15. CDR3 coding DNA: TGTGCCAGCAGGCCGAATAAGGGGGCTAGACAGGAAAAACTGTTTTTT. Residues: CASRPNKGARQEKLFF.

This clonotype was counted only a few times. The genes are TRBV20-1 and TRBJ2-3; D is perhaps TRBD2 (6 bases). V lost 3 bases and J 0 bases, leaving 13 bases between the germline ends. Per the germline V gene, CDR1 is DFQATT and CDR2 is SNEGSKA (reference sequence). The CDR3 consists of 15 residues. The CDR3 bases are TGCAGTGCTAGCGAGTTAGGGAGGAGCACAGATACGCAGTATTTT. Amino acids: CSASELGRSTDTQYF.

The chain has TRBV28 and TRBJ2-1, with a possible D match to TRBD2 (7 bases). CDR1 is MDHEN, CDR2 SYDVKM, per germline. CDR3 length: 14 residues. The ends were cut back, 5 bases at V and 8 bases at J, with 16 bases in the middle. CDR3 sequence reads: CASSTRGRSDEQFF. The CDR3 DNA follows: TGTGCCAGCAGTACGCGGGGGCGCTCGGATGAGCAGTTCTTC.

Details on this clonotype: The junction does not match germline at one end; this may be a read error. The chain carries TRBV29-1 and TRBJ2-1, with 7 bases that match TRBD2. Germline V CDR1 and CDR2: SQVTM, ANQGSEA. This CDR3 spans 14 amino acids. CDR3 protein: CSVAGTNSYNVQFF. The CDR3 coding sequence is TGCAGCGTAGCCGGGACTAACTCCTACAATGTGCAGTTCTTC.

The chain carries TRBV12-3 or TRBV12-4 and TRBJ2-5, with TRBD2 identical over 9 bases. The CDR3 consists of 12 residues. V lost 7 bases and J lost 11; bases outside the gene matches: 8. CDR3 sequence: CASIRQAGGQYF. DNA of the CDR3: TGTGCCAGCATCCGACAGGCGGGGGGGCAGTACTTC.

The chain couples TRBV30 to TRBJ2-7; D is perhaps TRBD1 or TRBD2 (5 bases each). Germline assignment: CDR1 GTSNPN and CDR2 SVGIG (reference sequence). The ends were cut back, 5 bases at V and 1 base at J, with 6 bases in the middle. This CDR3 has 11 amino acids. For the CDR3, the DNA is TGTGCCTGGGGGGGTTCCTACGAGCAGTACTTC. Its translation is CAWGGSYEQYF.

CDR3: CASSWGTAEAFF. Written as DNA, the CDR3 is TGTGCCAGCAGTTGGGGGACAGCTGAAGCTTTCTTT. This rearrangement joins TRBV12-3 or TRBV12-4 to TRBJ1-1; 7 bases map to TRBD1. The ends lost 4 bases at V and 6 bases at J; junction bases unmatched: 2. This CDR3 has 12 amino acids.

J is TRBJ2-5 and V is TRBV10-3; D unclear. V was pared by 6 bases and J by 5 bases, with 10 bases between. The CDR3 has 12 amino acids. Per germline, CDR1 ENHRY and CDR2 SYGVKD. CDR3 in amino acids: CAISLDWETQYF. Written as DNA, the CDR3 is TGTGCCATCAGCCTCGACTGGGAGACCCAGTACTTC.

The rearrangement joins TRBV28 to TRBJ1-5, with D possibly TRBD1 on 5 matching bases. The CDR3 consists of 16 residues. Germline V gives CDR1 MDHEN, CDR2 SYDVKM. V was clipped by 4 bases and J by 1 base, with 14 bases between them. This CDR3 is CASSSSQGLSNQPQHF. The CDR3 DNA is TGTGCCAGCAGTTCCTCTCAGGGTTTAAGCAATCAGCCCCAGCATTTT.

The V gene is TRBV4-3, the J gene TRBJ2-3, with unresolved D. V gave up 0 bases and J gave up 8 bases, with 9 bases separating them. The CDR3 is 13 amino acids. Per germline, CDR1 LGHNA and CDR2 YSLEER. CDR3 loop: CASSQDGVTTQYF. For the CDR3, the DNA is TGCGCCAGCAGCCAAGATGGGGTGACTACGCAGTATTTT.

J is TRBJ2-3 and V is TRBV7-2; TRBD1 matches at 7 bases. Germline V lookup: CDR1 SGHTA, CDR2 FQGNSA. The trim removed 1 base at V and 10 bases at J, leaving 8 bases unmatched. The CDR3 is 14 residues long. The CDR3 DNA reads as TGTGCCAGCAGCTTAGACAGGGGAGTCGGCTCGCAGTATTTT. Its protein product is CASSLDRGVGSQYF.